Shown below are 5 T cell receptor beta chains from a single sample sequenced in a study of CD8+CD57+ T cells in acquired aplastic anemia. According to the study, genomic DNA was the template for TCR beta VDJ and CDR3 profiling. Using its own MiXCR run on the reads, TCRdb lists one record per CDR3 protein. Of around 250,000 distinct CDR3 sequences detected, 65% to 90% appear once; the ten largest clones hold less than 50%. Patients sequenced had flow cytometry evidence of CD8+CD57+ cell expansion. Sample: sorted CD4+, CD8+, or CD8+CD57+ T cells (not recorded which) from PBMCs. The origin of the receptors is a human donor with aplastic anemia.

CDR3 DNA: TGTGCCAGCAGTGACGGGGGGGAGAATGAAAAACTGTTTTTT. Translation: CASSDGGENEKLFF. The chain couples TRBV2 to TRBJ1-4, with a tentative D call TRBD1 (5 bases). The V gene lost 3 bases and the J gene lost 5 bases, with 10 bases spanning the gap. Per the germline V gene, CDR1 is SNHLY and CDR2 is FYNNEI. This CDR3 spans 14 amino acids.

The chain has TRBV9 and TRBJ2-1; 7 bases align to TRBD2. J was trimmed by 9 bases and V by 4 bases; bases with no gene match: 16. This CDR3 region has 16 residues. Germline CDR1 is SGDLS and CDR2 is YYNGEE. DNA for the CDR3: TGTGCCAGCAGCTTTCAAAGAACCGGGGGGAACACTGAGCAGTTCTTC. Its translation: CASSFQRTGGNTEQFF. Supplemented by reference TRBV9 and TRBJ2-1, the full variable domain reads DSGVTQTPKHLITATGQRVTLRCSPRSGDLSVYWYQQSLDQGLQFLIQYYNGEERAKGNILERFSAQQFPDLHSELNLSSLELGDSALYFCASSFQRTGGNTEQFFGPGTRLTVL.

The chain couples TRBV11-3 to TRBJ2-5, with D hard to call. CDR3 size: 14 residues. V lost 0 bases and J 4 bases, leaving 9 bases between the germline ends. CDR1 is SGHNT, CDR2 YENEEA, per germline. In nucleotides, the CDR3 is TGTGCCAGCAGCTTAGATCTCGCAGGAGAGACCCAGTACTTC. This sequence encodes CASSLDLAGETQYF. Looking up the rest from reference TRBV11-3 and TRBJ2-5 gives the full variable domain: EAGVVQSPRYKIIEKKQPVAFWCNPISGHNTLYWYLQNLGQGPELLIRYENEEAVDDSQLPKDRFSAERLKGVDSTLKIQPAELGDSAVYLCASSLDLAGETQYFGPGTRLLVL.

The chain joins TRBV7-3 to TRBJ1-5; 9 nucleotides line up with TRBD1. Germline V gene data show CDR1 as SGHTA and CDR2 as FQGTGA. The J segment lost 16 bases and the V segment lost 4 bases, leaving 17 bases of the junction unmatched. CDR3 length: 15 amino acids. CDR3 nucleotide sequence: TGTGCCAGCAGCTCGGGGACAGGGACTAACTATGCCTACCATTTT. This translates into CASSSGTGTNYAYHF.

As for this clonotype: The conserved closing phenylalanine or tryptophan is absent in this CDR3, likely reflecting a read error. The rearrangement links TRBV19 to TRBJ1-6, with a weak D call TRBD1 (5 bases). The CDR3 contains 16 residues. Germline V gene data show CDR1 as LNHDA and CDR2 as SQIVND (reference sequence). The CDR3 loop reads CASSVDSASYNAPLHV. CDR3 in DNA: TGTGCCAGCAGCGTCGACAGCGCCTCCTATAATGCACCCCTCCACGTT.